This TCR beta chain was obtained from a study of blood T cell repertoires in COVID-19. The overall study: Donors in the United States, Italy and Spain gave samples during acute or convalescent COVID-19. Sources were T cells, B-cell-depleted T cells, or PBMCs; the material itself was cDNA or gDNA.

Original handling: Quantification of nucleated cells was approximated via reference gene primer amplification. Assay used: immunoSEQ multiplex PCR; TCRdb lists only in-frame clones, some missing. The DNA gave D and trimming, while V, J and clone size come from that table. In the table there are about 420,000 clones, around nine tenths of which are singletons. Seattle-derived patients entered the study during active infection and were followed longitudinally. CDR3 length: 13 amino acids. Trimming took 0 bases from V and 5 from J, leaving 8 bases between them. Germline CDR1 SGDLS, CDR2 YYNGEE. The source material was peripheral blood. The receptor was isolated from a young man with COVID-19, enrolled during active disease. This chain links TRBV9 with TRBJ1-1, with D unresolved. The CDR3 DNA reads TGTGCCAGCAGCGTAGGCAGTACGACTGAAGCTTTCTTT. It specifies CASSVGSTTEAFF.